The 31 T cell receptor beta chains below all came from one sample that was sequenced in a study of early T cells in non-severe SARS-CoV-2 infection (dated by TCRdb to the early 2020s). The library came from 5' RACE. This sample was sequenced with a NextSeq 500. TCRdb reprocessing: public reads trimmed at Q25 with fastp, clones called with MiXCR, in-frame beta chains kept. Each entry is one CDR3 protein sequence, shown with its most common DNA and genes. Present in this sample are more than 95,000 distinct CDR3 sequences, approximately 16% of which were seen just once. The ten top clones hold around 1.3% of the sample. Sequencing input: whole blood. The receptors originated from an adult who was a healthcare worker with PCR-confirmed SARS-CoV-2 infection or an uninfected control (not recorded which).

This clonotype was observed once. CDR3 bases: TGCAGCGTTGGGGATGGCGGGGAGCTGTTTTTT. Its translation: CSVGDGGELFF. The rearrangement joins TRBV29-1 to TRBJ2-2, with D unclear. Germline lookup yields CDR1 SQVTM and CDR2 ANQGSEA. V was pared by 4 bases and J by 7 bases, with 7 bases between. The CDR3 is 11 amino acids.

This clonotype turned up a few times. The chain recombines TRBV19 with TRBJ1-5; D remains ambiguous. Germline V CDR1 and CDR2: LNHDA, SQIVND (reference sequence). With 3 bases removed from V and 3 bases from J, the gap between germline ends came to 12 bases. The CDR3 is 15 amino acids. CDR3 sequence reads: CASSIVGRINQPQHF. The DNA for the CDR3 is TGTGCCAGTAGTATCGTAGGGCGGATCAATCAGCCCCAGCATTTT.

The rearrangement joins TRBV12-3 or TRBV12-4 to TRBJ2-7, with D perhaps matching TRBD2 (5 bases). Trimming removed 5 bases at V and 1 base at J, with 12 bases between. The CDR3 covers 14 residues. Written as DNA, the CDR3 is TGTGCCAGCAGTCCCCCCGGGGATTCCTACGAGCAGTACTTC. This sequence encodes CASSPPGDSYEQYF.

This clonotype was counted at least ten times. The chain carries TRBV7-6 and TRBJ1-5; D uncertain. Trimming took off 4 bases at V and 0 bases at J, with 4 bases between the two ends. Germline V lookup: CDR1 SGHVS, CDR2 FNYEAQ. CDR3 length: 13 residues. The CDR3 reads CASSWGSNQPQHF. CDR3 coding DNA: TGTGCCAGCAGCTGGGGTAGCAATCAGCCCCAGCATTTT.

This rearrangement joins TRBV27 to TRBJ1-1; tentatively, D is TRBD1 (6 bases). This CDR3 region has 15 residues. The V gene lost 3 bases and the J gene lost 1 base, with 12 bases spanning the gap. Looked up from germline, CDR1 is MNHEY and CDR2 is SMNVEV (reference sequence). The CDR3 reads CASSFYRTANTEAFF. The CDR3 bases are TGTGCCAGCAGTTTCTATAGGACAGCGAACACTGAAGCTTTCTTT.

In its sample, this clonotype was seen a few times. The rearrangement uses TRBV27 and TRBJ1-5; D uncertain. The CDR3 has 13 residues. The V gene's germline CDR1 is MNHEY and CDR2 SMNVEV (reference sequence). V was clipped by 4 bases and J by 7 bases, with 11 bases between them. The CDR3 DNA sequence: TGTGCCAGCAGTTCCGGGGTGGGCCAGCCCCAGCATTTT. It yields the protein CASSSGVGQPQHF.

V usage is TRBV27 and J usage is TRBJ2-3; 7 bases align to TRBD2. V lost 5 bases to trimming and J lost 0 bases; unmatched junction nucleotides: 5. Germline V gene data show CDR1 as MNHEY and CDR2 as SMNVEV (reference sequence). The CDR3 extends over 15 amino acids. The CDR3 DNA reads as TGTGCCAGCAGTACACTAGCGCCAAGCACAGATACGCAGTATTTT. This codes for CASSTLAPSTDTQYF.

On this clonotype: One end of the junction varies from germline; a read error may be responsible. This chain links TRBV7-7 with TRBJ2-2, with D possibly TRBD1 on 5 matching bases. The germline V gene has CDR1 SSHAT and CDR2 FNYEAQ (reference sequence). CDR3 length: 14 residues. This chain's CDR3 is CASSTGTNTGELFF. Here the CDR3 DNA reads TGTGCTAGCAGTACAGGCACGAACACCGGGGAGCTGTTTTTT.

In this sample, this clonotype turned up a few times. The chain recombines TRBV27 with TRBJ1-1; 10 nucleotides match TRBD1. The CDR3 totals 17 residues. The trim removed 5 bases at V and 2 bases at J, leaving 11 bases unmatched. Germline CDR1 and CDR2: MNHEY and SMNVEV (reference sequence). CDR3 sequence: CASSLGTGEKKNTEAFF. The CDR3 DNA is TGTGCCAGCAGTCTGGGGACAGGGGAAAAGAAAAACACTGAAGCTTTCTTT.

This rearrangement joins TRBV29-1 to TRBJ1-1; no definite D call. V lost 4 bases and J 3 bases, leaving 18 bases between the germline ends. CDR1 and CDR2 (germline): SQVTM, ANQGSEA. The CDR3 runs 15 residues. The CDR3 nucleotides read TGCAGCGTTGGAAATAGGCGAGACACTTACACTGAAGCTTTCTTT. It encodes CSVGNRRDTYTEAFF.

This clonotype has more than one count but fewer than ten. V usage is TRBV9 and J usage is TRBJ1-1, with D perhaps matching TRBD1 (5 bases). From germline, CDR1 is SGDLS and CDR2 YYNGEE. The CDR3 has 13 residues. V lost 0 bases, J lost 3 bases, and 6 bases lay in between. In nucleotides, the CDR3 is TGTGCCAGCAGCGTAGGCAGGGACACTGAAGCTTTCTTT. Its translation is CASSVGRDTEAFF.

The chain links TRBV5-1 to TRBJ2-3; D uncertain. CDR1 SGHRS and CDR2 YFSETQ come from the germline V gene. V was clipped by 0 bases and J by 1 base, with 12 bases between them. This CDR3 comprises 16 residues. Written as DNA, the CDR3 is TGCGCCAGCAGCTTGGTTTGGCACACGGGCACAGATACGCAGTATTTT. It codes for CASSLVWHTGTDTQYF.

Only a few counts were recorded for this clonotype. The chain carries TRBV24-1 and TRBJ2-7, with D perhaps matching TRBD1 or TRBD2 (5 bases each). V was cut by 5 bases and J by 5 bases, with 18 bases left in between. The length of the CDR3 is 15 residues. From germline, CDR1 is KGHDR and CDR2 SFDVKD. CDR3 residues: CATSATGALGNEQYF. CDR3 nucleotide sequence: TGTGCCACCAGTGCCACCGGGGCCTTAGGGAACGAGCAGTACTTC.

This clonotype was observed a few times. This sequence joins TRBV20-1 and TRBJ1-1; D unclear. CDR1 is DFQATT and CDR2 is SNEGSKA in the germline V gene (reference sequence). The CDR3 has 12 residues. Trimming shortened V by 2 bases and J by 4 bases, and 8 bases separated the two germline ends. Here the CDR3 DNA reads TGCAGTGCTAGATCGCGGGCCACTGAAGCTTTCTTT. Protein: CSARSRATEAFF.

This clonotype appeared many times. This rearrangement joins TRBV6-6 to TRBJ2-2, with D unresolved. V shed 6 bases and J shed 1 base, with 6 bases lying between them. Germline assignment: CDR1 MNHNY and CDR2 SVGAGI (reference sequence). This CDR3 comprises 13 residues. CDR3 DNA sequence: TGTGCCAGCAGATCGAAGAACACCGGGGAGCTGTTTTTT. Protein: CASRSKNTGELFF.

This chain joins TRBV14 and TRBJ2-3; D unclear. The V end lost 3 bases, the J end lost 4 bases, and 8 bases lay between the germline ends. The CDR3 has 13 residues. Germline-derived CDR1 and CDR2 are SGHDN and FVKESK. CDR3: CASSHSVPDTQYF. As DNA, the CDR3 is TGTGCCAGCAGCCATTCAGTCCCAGATACGCAGTATTTT. The complete variable domain, with remaining parts taken from reference TRBV14 and TRBJ2-3, reads EAGVTQFPSHSVIEKGQTVTLRCDPISGHDNLYWYRRVMGKEIKFLLHFVKESKQDESGMPNNRFLAERTGGTYSTLKVQPAELEDSGVYFCASSHSVPDTQYFGPGTRLTVL.

The V gene is TRBV4-3, the J gene TRBJ1-6, with 7 bases fitting TRBD1. Germline trimming cut 4 bases from V and 10 bases from J; bases unmatched to any gene: 10. CDR1 and CDR2 from the germline V gene are LGHNA and YSLEER. This CDR3 is built from 15 residues. In DNA form, the CDR3 reads TGCGCCAGCAGCCCGGGGGGCCAGGGGGAATCACCCCTCCACTTT. This sequence encodes CASSPGGQGESPLHF.

This clonotype showed up just a few times. This chain joins TRBV7-9 and TRBJ1-1; no definite D call. V was pared by 1 base and J by 2 bases, with 8 bases between. In germline, CDR1 is SEHNR, CDR2 FQNEAQ (reference sequence). The length of the CDR3 is 14 residues. In DNA, the CDR3 is TGTGCCAGCAGCTTAGACAGCCGTAACACTGAAGCTTTCTTT. This encodes CASSLDSRNTEAFF. The variable domain in full, completed from reference TRBV7-9 and TRBJ1-1, reads DTGVSQNPRHKITKRGQNVTFRCDPISEHNRLYWYRQTLGQGPEFLTYFQNEAQLEKSRLLSDRFSAERPKGSFSTLEIQRTEQGDSAMYLCASSLDSRNTEAFFGQGTRLTVV.

The chain combines TRBV2 with TRBJ2-7; D is unclear. CDR1 SNHLY and CDR2 FYNNEI come from the germline V gene. V was pared by 3 bases and J by 7 bases, with 7 bases between. This CDR3 contains 11 residues. CDR3 residues: CASSDFAEQYF. In DNA form, the CDR3 reads TGTGCCAGCAGTGATTTTGCAGAGCAGTACTTC.

This chain connects TRBV12-3 or TRBV12-4 to TRBJ2-7, with 13 nucleotides matching TRBD2. The CDR3 runs 16 residues. Losses at the gene ends were 6 bases for V and 2 bases for J; bases not matched to a gene: 7. CDR3 loop: CASSPLGLAGTYEQYF. The CDR3 DNA follows: TGTGCCAGCAGCCCCTTGGGACTAGCGGGGACCTACGAGCAGTACTTC.

This chain links TRBV28 with TRBJ2-1, with 13 bases identical to TRBD2. V shed 8 bases, J shed 8 bases, and the junction held 9 bases outside the gene matches. This CDR3 is 15 amino acids long. CDR1 and CDR2 from the germline V gene are MDHEN and SYDVKM. The CDR3 is CASQLTSGRSYEQFF. The CDR3 coding sequence is TGTGCCAGCCAACTGACTAGCGGGAGGAGTTATGAGCAGTTCTTC.

This clonotype showed up just a few times. This chain joins TRBV20-1 and TRBJ1-2, with TRBD1 matching over 7 bases. Germline CDR1 and CDR2: DFQATT and SNEGSKA (reference sequence). Trimming at V came to 0 bases and at J to 2 bases, leaving 12 bases not matched to a gene. The CDR3 sequence is 17 residues long. The CDR3 DNA follows: TGCAGTGCTAGAGATTCGGGTGAGGGGGCTTGGAACTATGGCTACACCTTC. Its protein is CSARDSGEGAWNYGYTF.

This clonotype has just a few counts. The chain has TRBV11-3 and TRBJ1-5; D is undetermined. The ends were cut back, 5 bases at V and 0 bases at J, with 5 bases in the middle. CDR3 length: 13 residues. Germline CDR1 is SGHNT and CDR2 is YENEEA. CDR3 residues: CASSPYSNQPQHF. In DNA form, the CDR3 reads TGTGCCAGCAGCCCGTATAGCAATCAGCCCCAGCATTTT.

The V call is TRBV20-1, the J call TRBJ2-3; either TRBD1 or TRBD2 may supply D (9 bases each). This CDR3 comprises 16 residues. V was shortened by 6 bases and J by 2 bases, with 21 bases between the two germline ends. Germline V gene lookup returns CDR1 DFQATT and CDR2 SNEGSKA (reference sequence). The DNA for the CDR3 is TGCAGTGCGAGCGGGGGGACAGGGCTAGTCACAGATACGCAGTATTTT. Translation gives CSASGGTGLVTDTQYF.

This clonotype was recorded at least ten times. The V gene is TRBV7-2, the J gene TRBJ2-6, with D uncertain. CDR1 is SGHTA, CDR2 FQGNSA, per germline. This CDR3 has 15 residues. Trimming left V 5 bases short and J 2 bases short, with 10 bases between. The CDR3: CASSPRLPGANVLTF. CDR3 DNA: TGTGCCAGCAGCCCCCGGCTACCTGGGGCCAACGTCCTGACTTTC.

In this sample, this clonotype turned up a few times. The V call is TRBV11-2, the J call TRBJ2-7; possibly TRBD2 for D (5 bases). Germline values: CDR1 SGHAT, CDR2 FQNNGV. Deletions cut 0 bases from V and 6 bases from J, with 12 bases between. This CDR3 comprises 14 residues. The CDR3 bases are TGTGCCAGCAGCTTAGATACTAGTCCCCGCGAGCAGTACTTC. Its protein product is CASSLDTSPREQYF.

On this clonotype: A read error may produce the germline difference seen at one junction end. This rearrangement joins TRBV7-2 to TRBJ2-5; tentative D call: TRBD1 (6 bases). This CDR3 is 15 amino acids long. Germline V CDR1 and CDR2: SGHTA, FQGNSA. DNA for the CDR3: TGTGCCAGCAGCCCAGGACAGCTAGTCAAAGACACCCAGTACTTC. This gives the protein CASSPGQLVKDTQYF. The whole variable domain, remainder taken from reference TRBV7-2 and TRBJ2-5, is GAGVSQSPSNKVTEKGKDVELRCDPISGHTALYWYRQSLGQGLEFLIYFQGNSAPDKSGLPSDRFSAERTGGSVSTLTIQRTQQEDSAVYLCASSPGQLVKDTQYFGPGTRLLVL.

This clonotype has just a few counts. The chain couples TRBV5-1 to TRBJ2-2; no definite D call. Germline CDR1 reads SGHRS; CDR2 reads YFSETQ. The CDR3 covers 16 residues. The V end was cut by 0 bases, the J end by 2 bases, with 11 bases between. The CDR3 reads CASSLGPILNTGELFF. The CDR3 DNA is TGCGCCAGCAGCTTGGGACCGATCCTAAACACCGGGGAGCTGTTTTTT.

CDR3 sequence (DNA): TGTGCCAGCAGTGAGCGCGGCGAGGCAGAGACCCAGTACTTC. Protein: CASSERGEAETQYF. The chain has TRBV6-1 and TRBJ2-5; D gene uncertain. This CDR3 has 14 amino acids. Germline V gene data show CDR1 as MNHNS and CDR2 as SASEGT. V dropped 3 bases and J dropped 4 bases, with 12 bases sitting between them.

This clonotype was seen a handful of times. The J gene is TRBJ2-4, the V gene TRBV7-8; 7 bases agree with TRBD1. Trimming removed 5 bases from V and 0 bases from J; junction bases left unmatched: 10. This CDR3 has 17 amino acids. Germline V lookup: CDR1 SGHVS, CDR2 FQNEAQ. The CDR3 bases are TGTGCCAGCAGCCCCGTCCGGGACAGAGGAGCCAAAAACATTCAGTACTTC. It translates to CASSPVRDRGAKNIQYF.

This clonotype has just a few counts. This chain connects TRBV5-4 to TRBJ2-7, with D tentatively TRBD2 (6 bases). Germline V lookup: CDR1 SGHNT, CDR2 YYREEE (reference sequence). This CDR3 contains 15 residues. V shed 3 bases and J shed 3 bases, with 16 bases lying between them. CDR3 coding DNA: TGTGCCAGCAGCTCAGGCGGGACGATTATCTACGAGCAGTACTTC. Its protein is CASSSGGTIIYEQYF.